This record looks at one TCR beta chain sequence and its context. The data were obtained in a study of blood T cell repertoires in COVID-19. Study at large: Samples came from the United States, Italy and Spain, spanning acute and convalescent COVID-19.

The authors' processing: The assay estimated nucleated cells by amplifying reference gene primers. The data were produced by immunoSEQ multiplex PCR, yet TCRdb's version contains in-frame clones alone and is incomplete. V and J calls and clone size are as listed in that table; D and trimming were resolved from the DNA. The sample lists roughly 330,000 clones, more than 75% occurring once. The CDR3 length is 15 residues. Trimming cost V 3 bases and J 2 bases; bases outside gene matches: 4. The sequence came from a woman aged 45 to 65 with active or convalescent COVID-19. Sequencing was done on a sample of peripheral blood. This chain uses TRBV23-1 with TRBJ1-3, with 7 bases aligning to TRBD1. TRBV23-1 is an open reading frame, and its role is uncertain. The CDR3 DNA reads TGCGCCAGCAGTCACCAGGGGGAAACTGGAAACACCATATATTTT. It codes for CASSHQGETGNTIYF.